The 13 T cell receptor beta chains below were found in one sample sequenced in a study of post-analysis software for immune sequencing data. Study-wide results and limits: Controls had lower frequencies than patients of roughly five TRBV segments, which included TRBV5-6, TRBV5-1 and TRBV20-1.

These receptors' targets are unknown. Presence of unique molecular identifiers characterized the TCR beta cDNA libraries. TCRdb re-called the PCR reads through MiXCR, storing one row per CDR3 protein. The sample carries more than 350,000 distinct CDR3 sequences, 30% to 45% recorded once. The sequenced sample consisted of blood. The receptors derive from a girl aged 2 to 10 with multiple sclerosis.

The J gene is TRBJ2-3, the V gene TRBV20-1; D gene ambiguous. The germline V gene has CDR1 DFQATT and CDR2 SNEGSKA (reference sequence). Trimming pared 6 bases from V and 5 bases from J, leaving 9 bases between. CDR3 length equals 11 residues. As DNA, the CDR3 is TGCAGTGCCGTCGTGGGAGATACGCAGTATTTT. The encoded protein is CSAVVGDTQYF.

V usage is TRBV7-2 and J usage is TRBJ2-7, with D perhaps being TRBD1 or TRBD2 (6 bases each). The V and J ends lost 1 base and 3 bases respectively, with 10 bases between them. Germline CDR1 and CDR2: SGHTA and FQGNSA. The CDR3 spans 14 residues. CDR3 DNA sequence: TGTGCCAGCAGCTTAGTAGGGGGGAACTACGAGCAGTACTTC. Protein: CASSLVGGNYEQYF.

This clonotype was seen a handful of times. The chain uses TRBV6-5 and TRBJ1-4, with D unclear. Trimming took off 5 bases at V and 0 bases at J, with 7 bases between the two ends. Germline CDR1 and CDR2: MNHEY and SVGAGI. The CDR3 loop spans 14 amino acids. The CDR3 sequence: CASSKTTTNEKLFF. The CDR3 region has the DNA TGTGCCAGCAGTAAGACAACAACTAATGAAAAACTGTTTTTT.

This chain uses TRBV6-5 with TRBJ2-1, with no clear D. The CDR3 loop spans 13 amino acids. Trimming shortened V by 0 bases and J by 7 bases, and 7 bases separated the two germline ends. The germline V gene has CDR1 MNHEY and CDR2 SVGAGI. The CDR3 is CASSYSGRNEQFF. As DNA, the CDR3 is TGTGCCAGCAGTTACTCGGGAAGGAATGAGCAGTTCTTC.

The genes are TRBV28 and TRBJ2-7; D is uncertain. Germline V gene lookup returns CDR1 MDHEN and CDR2 SYDVKM. The CDR3 extends over 13 amino acids. V lost 6 bases, J lost 1 base, and 10 bases lay in between. The CDR3 loop is CASSIPVSYEQYF. The CDR3 DNA follows: TGTGCCAGCAGCATCCCGGTATCCTACGAGCAGTACTTC.

The rearrangement links TRBV11-2 to TRBJ2-5; the match to TRBD2 covers 12 bases. Germline V CDR1 and CDR2: SGHAT, FQNNGV. The CDR3 contains 16 residues. J was trimmed by 2 bases and V by 7 bases; bases with no gene match: 8. The CDR3, as DNA: TGTGCCAGCACCCGACTAGCGGGGGCCCCTCAAGAGACCCAGTACTTC. Translated, it gives CASTRLAGAPQETQYF. Looking up the rest from reference TRBV11-2 and TRBJ2-5 gives the full variable domain: EAGVAQSPRYKIIEKRQSVAFWCNPISGHATLYWYQQILGQGPKLLIQFQNNGVVDDSQLPKDRFSAERLKGVDSTLKIQPAKLEDSAVYLCASTRLAGAPQETQYFGPGTRLLVL.

This chain links TRBV5-1 with TRBJ2-3; TRBD1 matches 8 bases. Trimming cost V 0 bases and J 2 bases; bases outside gene matches: 11. The germline V gene has CDR1 SGHRS and CDR2 YFSETQ. The CDR3 is made up of 18 amino acids. The CDR3 DNA reads as TGCGCCAGCAGCTTGGAGCGAAGTAGGGACAGGCTCACAGATACGCAGTATTTT. Protein sequence: CASSLERSRDRLTDTQYF. Combining the CDR3 with reference TRBV5-1 and TRBJ2-3 gives the whole variable domain KAGVTQTPRYLIKTRGQQVTLSCSPISGHRSVSWYQQTPGQGLQFLFEYFSETQRNKGNFPGRFSGRQFSNSRSEMNVSTLELGDSALYLCASSLERSRDRLTDTQYFGPGTRLTVL.

As to this clonotype: The junction does not match germline at one end; this may be a read error. In DNA form, the CDR3 reads TGTGCCACCAGCAGAGCCAGGGGGCTATTGAATGGGCAGTTCTTC. Translated, it gives CATSRARGLLNGQFF. The chain recombines TRBV15 with TRBJ2-1; 8 bases agree with TRBD1. This CDR3 is 15 amino acids long. Germline V gives CDR1 LNHNV, CDR2 YYDKDF (reference sequence).

In this sample, this clonotype turned up many times. This sequence joins TRBV6-5 and TRBJ2-5; D is perhaps TRBD1 (5 bases). Germline CDR1 MNHEY, CDR2 SVGAGI. The CDR3 runs to 12 residues. V lost 2 bases, J lost 4 bases, and 5 bases lay in between. CDR3 amino acids: CASSYRGETQYF. In DNA, the CDR3 is TGTGCCAGCAGTTACAGGGGAGAGACCCAGTACTTC.

The chain combines TRBV12-3 or TRBV12-4 with TRBJ1-2; 10 bases are a match to TRBD1. This CDR3 region has 13 residues. J gave up 7 bases and V 5 bases, and 4 bases lay outside the gene matches. The CDR3 sequence is CASSQTGGRGYTF. The CDR3, as DNA: TGTGCCAGCAGTCAGACAGGGGGCCGTGGCTACACCTTC.

The chain links TRBV4-2 to TRBJ2-3; weak D call: TRBD2 (6 bases). The CDR3 is 19 residues long. Trimming pared 0 bases from V and 0 bases from J, leaving 19 bases between. CDR1 is LGHNA, CDR2 YNFKEQ, per germline. This CDR3 reads CASSQDPPHLGTSTDTQYF. The CDR3, as DNA: TGTGCCAGCAGCCAAGATCCCCCCCATCTAGGGACTAGCACAGATACGCAGTATTTT.

This sequence joins TRBV28 and TRBJ2-1; D remains ambiguous. The better agreement between TRBJ2-7 and the DNA end casts doubt on the J call. Germline V gene lookup returns CDR1 MDHEN and CDR2 SYDVKM. The CDR3 has 14 amino acids. The CDR3 is CASSLLSSSNEQYF. Written as DNA, the CDR3 is TGTGCCAGCAGTTTACTCTCTTCCTCCAATGAGCAGTACTTC.

This clonotype was seen a handful of times. The chain is built from TRBV15 and TRBJ1-6, with D possibly TRBD1 on 5 matching bases. Per germline, CDR1 LNHNV and CDR2 YYDKDF (reference sequence). The CDR3 has 15 residues. The V gene lost 4 bases and the J gene lost 9 bases, with 16 bases spanning the gap. The chain's CDR3 is CATSTDRGTGSPLHF. CDR3 bases: TGTGCCACCAGCACAGACAGAGGGACGGGTTCACCCCTCCACTTT.